These T cell receptor beta chains were read from a single sample in a study of control samples from healthy donors and cancer patients. Method: immunoSEQ multiplex PCR; TCRdb's copy keeps in-frame clones and lacks some. The sample includes 150,000 or so clones, 80% to 95% of them seen just once. The sample taken for sequencing was blood. Source of these receptors: a man aged 18 to 29 in good health. CDR3s include the opening cysteine and the closing phenylalanine or tryptophan. The D gene is left open where the match is weak. Size values are once, few and many counts, or a class for expanded clones, and some rows have none.

V	size	D	J	CDR3	DNA
TRBV27	NA	TRBD2	TRBJ2-7	CASSPTSGRYYEQYF	TGTGCCAGCAGTCCCACTAGCGGGAGGTACTACGAGCAGTACTTC
TRBV7-9	NA	TRBD2	TRBJ2-2	CASAFFAGVKNTGELFF	TGTGCCAGCGCGTTCTTTGCGGGAGTAAAGAACACCGGGGAGCTGTTTTTT
TRBV10-2	NA	NA	TRBJ2-2	CASSLDRFTGELFF	TGCGCCAGCAGCCTGGACAGATTCACCGGGGAGCTGTTTTTT
TRBV20-1	NA	NA	TRBJ2-1	CSASGLDQLVGQFF	TGCAGTGCTAGTGGCCTCGACCAACTCGTGGGGCAGTTCTTC
TRBV29-1	NA	NA	TRBJ1-4	CSVAVNPEKLFF	TGCAGCGTTGCGGTAAATCCTGAAAAACTGTTTTTT
TRBV7-9	NA	TRBD2	TRBJ2-3	CASSLGTSGSSDTQYF	TGTGCCAGCAGCTTGGGGACTAGCGGGAGCTCAGATACGCAGTATTTT
TRBV9	NA	NA	TRBJ1-2	CASSSFYVGYTF	TGTGCCAGCAGCAGCTTTTATGTTGGCTACACCTTC
TRBV29-1	NA	NA	TRBJ1-2	CSVSSANYGYTF	TGCAGCGTCTCATCAGCTAACTATGGCTACACCTTC
TRBV15	NA	NA	TRBJ2-3	CATSRDGTATDTQYF	TGTGCCACCAGCAGAGATGGTACGGCAACAGATACGCAGTATTTT
TRBV7-8	NA	NA	TRBJ1-6	CASSLPDSPLHF	TGTGCCAGCAGCTTACCCGATTCACCCCTCCACTTT
TRBV5-4	NA	TRBD2	TRBJ2-5	CASSLSAGVQETQYF	TGTGCCAGCAGCTTGTCGGCGGGGGTACAAGAGACCCAGTACTTC
TRBV4-1	NA	NA	TRBJ2-1	CASSHRRGGGYNEQFF	TGCGCCAGCAGCCACCGTCGAGGGGGGGGCTACAATGAGCAGTTCTTC
TRBV2	NA	TRBD1	TRBJ1-4	CASIRDRGRGEKLFF	TGTGCCAGCATCCGGGACAGGGGGCGGGGTGAAAAACTGTTTTTT
TRBV5-1	NA	TRBD1	TRBJ1-2	CASSRDGTGVYGYTF	TGCGCCAGCAGCCGGGACGGGACAGGGGTCTATGGCTACACCTTC
TRBV4-1	NA	NA	TRBJ1-1	CASSLLGGIGNTEAFF	TGCGCCAGCAGCCTCCTCGGGGGCATTGGGAACACTGAAGCTTTCTTT
TRBV15	NA	TRBD2	TRBJ2-5	CATSGGILAEGETQYF	TGTGCCACCAGCGGAGGGATACTAGCGGAAGGAGAGACCCAGTACTTC
TRBV28	NA	NA	TRBJ1-1	CASSWGAPGDTEAFF	TGTGCCAGCAGTTGGGGGGCCCCCGGGGACACTGAAGCTTTCTTT
TRBV6-2/TRBV6-3	NA	NA	TRBJ2-1	CASTPWPSYNEQFF	TGTGCCAGCACCCCGTGGCCCTCCTACAATGAGCAGTTCTTC
TRBV7-9	once	NA	TRBJ2-2	CASSLLNTGELFF	TGTGCCAGCAGCTTGTTAAACACCGGGGAGCTGTTTTTT
TRBV19	once	TRBD1	TRBJ1-5	CAISGTGHQPQHF	TGTGCCATTTCCGGGACAGGGCATCAGCCCCAGCATTTT
TRBV2	NA	NA	TRBJ1-6	CASATAYNSPLHF	TGTGCCAGCGCCACGGCTTATAATTCACCCCTCCACTTT
TRBV28	NA	NA	TRBJ2-4	CASRPLTGPKNIQYF	TGTGCCAGCAGACCACTAACAGGCCCCAAAAACATTCAGTACTTC
TRBV5-1	NA	TRBD1	TRBJ1-2	CASEAGQGGGYTF	TGCGCCAGCGAAGCGGGACAGGGTGGTGGCTACACCTTC
TRBV28	NA	TRBD1	TRBJ1-3	CASALPRGPGNTIYF	TGTGCCAGTGCCCTTCCCAGGGGGCCTGGAAACACCATATATTTT
TRBV28	NA	NA	TRBJ2-1	CASSRTQSLNEQFF	TGTGCCAGCAGCCGGACACAGAGCCTCAATGAGCAGTTCTTC
TRBV6-5	once	TRBD1	TRBJ2-3	CASSYSTGTDTQYF	TGTGCCAGCAGTTACTCGACAGGGACCGATACGCAGTATTTT
TRBV30	once	NA	TRBJ1-5	CAWSVPLTVEVAQPQHF	TGTGCCTGGAGTGTGCCACTGACGGTGGAGGTGGCTCAGCCCCAGCATTTT
TRBV7-9	NA	NA	TRBJ2-1	CASSGGTYNEQFF	TGTGCCAGCAGTGGGGGCACCTACAATGAGCAGTTCTTC
TRBV6-1	once	NA	TRBJ1-5	CASSEEWEGPQHF	TGTGCCAGCAGTGAAGAGTGGGAAGGGCCCCAGCATTTT
TRBV20-1	NA	NA	TRBJ2-4	CSARVGYIQYF	TGCAGTGCTAGAGTTGGGTACATTCAGTACTTC
TRBV19	NA	TRBD2	TRBJ2-2	CARRSGGANTGELFF	TGTGCCAGGCGGAGCGGGGGGGCTAACACCGGGGAGCTGTTTTTT
TRBV25-1	NA	NA	TRBJ2-1	CASRRNEQFF	TGTGCCAGCAGGCGCAATGAGCAGTTCTTC
TRBV30	NA	NA	TRBJ1-1	CAWSVSGVAAGTFF	NA
TRBV5-1	NA	NA	TRBJ1-1	CASSLGGGNTEAFF	TGCGCCAGCAGCTTGGGCGGGGGGAACACTGAAGCTTTCTTT
TRBV6-6	NA	NA	TRBJ2-7	CASSLGAGTYEQYF	TGTGCCAGCAGTCTCGGGGCAGGGACGTACGAGCAGTACTTC
TRBV6-5	NA	NA	TRBJ1-5	CASSYESPSGPQHF	TGTGCCAGCAGTTACGAGAGTCCTAGTGGGCCCCAGCATTTT